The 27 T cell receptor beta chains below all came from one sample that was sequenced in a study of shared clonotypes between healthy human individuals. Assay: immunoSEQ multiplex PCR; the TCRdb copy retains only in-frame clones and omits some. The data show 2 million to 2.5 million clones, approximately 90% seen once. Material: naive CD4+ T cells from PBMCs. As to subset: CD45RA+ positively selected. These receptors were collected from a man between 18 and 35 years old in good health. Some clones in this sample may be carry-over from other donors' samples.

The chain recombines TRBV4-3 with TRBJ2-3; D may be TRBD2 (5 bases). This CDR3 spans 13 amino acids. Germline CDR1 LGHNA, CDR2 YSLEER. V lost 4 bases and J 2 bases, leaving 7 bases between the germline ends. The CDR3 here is CASSPGSTDTQYF. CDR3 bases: TGCGCCAGCAGCCCGGGGTCCACAGATACGCAGTATTTT.

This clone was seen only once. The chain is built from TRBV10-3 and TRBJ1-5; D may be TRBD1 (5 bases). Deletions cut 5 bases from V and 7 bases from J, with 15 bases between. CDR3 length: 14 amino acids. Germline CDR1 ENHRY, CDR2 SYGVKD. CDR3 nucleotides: TGTGCCATCAGTCCCACCGGGGGTGACCAGCCCCAGCATTTT. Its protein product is CAISPTGGDQPQHF.

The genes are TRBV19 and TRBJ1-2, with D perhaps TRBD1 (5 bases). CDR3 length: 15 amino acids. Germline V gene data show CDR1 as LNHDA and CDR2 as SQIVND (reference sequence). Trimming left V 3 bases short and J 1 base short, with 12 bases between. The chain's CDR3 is CASSMAGAINYGYTF. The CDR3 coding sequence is TGTGCCAGTAGTATGGCCGGGGCAATTAACTATGGCTACACCTTC.

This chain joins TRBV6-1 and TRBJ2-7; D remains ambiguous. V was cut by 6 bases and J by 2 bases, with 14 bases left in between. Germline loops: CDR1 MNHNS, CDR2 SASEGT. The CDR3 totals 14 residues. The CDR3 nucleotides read TGTGCCAGCAGGGGAAATACCAAAACCTACGAGCAGTACTTC. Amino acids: CASRGNTKTYEQYF.

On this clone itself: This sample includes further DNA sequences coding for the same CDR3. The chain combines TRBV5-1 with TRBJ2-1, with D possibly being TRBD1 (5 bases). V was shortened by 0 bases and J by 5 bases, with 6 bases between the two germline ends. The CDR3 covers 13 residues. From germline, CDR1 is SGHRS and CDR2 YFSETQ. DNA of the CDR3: TGCGCCAGCAGCTTGGTAGGGGACAATGAGCAGTTCTTC. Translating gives CASSLVGDNEQFF.

The CDR3 region has the DNA TGTGCCAGCAGCTTGAGGGCCGGTTTGCCCGCCTACGAGCAGTACTTC. Encoded protein: CASSLRAGLPAYEQYF. The J gene is TRBJ2-7, the V gene TRBV5-4; D unresolved. The germline V gene encodes CDR1 SGHNT and CDR2 YYREEE (reference sequence). The CDR3 spans 16 residues. Trimming removed 1 base at V and 2 bases at J, with 16 bases between. Using reference TRBV5-4 and TRBJ2-7 for the parts outside the CDR3, the full variable domain is ETGVTQSPTHLIKTRGQQVTLRCSSQSGHNTVSWYQQALGQGPQFIFQYYREEENGRGNFPPRFSGLQFPNYSSELNVNALELDDSALYLCASSLRAGLPAYEQYFGPGTRLTVT.

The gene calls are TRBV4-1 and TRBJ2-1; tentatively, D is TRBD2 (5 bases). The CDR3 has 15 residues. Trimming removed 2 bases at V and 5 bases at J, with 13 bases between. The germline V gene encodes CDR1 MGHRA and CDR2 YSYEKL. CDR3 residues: CASSQILEANNEQFF. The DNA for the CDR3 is TGCGCCAGCAGCCAAATTCTGGAGGCGAACAATGAGCAGTTCTTC.

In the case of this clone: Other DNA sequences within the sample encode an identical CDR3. CDR3 in amino acids: CASSERDRGNYGYTF. In DNA form, the CDR3 reads TGTGCCAGCAGTGAAAGGGACAGGGGAAACTATGGCTACACCTTC. The chain recombines TRBV6-1 with TRBJ1-2; TRBD1 matches 10 bases. Trimming cost V 2 bases and J 2 bases; bases outside gene matches: 2. Germline V gives CDR1 MNHNS, CDR2 SASEGT. The CDR3 sequence is 15 residues long.

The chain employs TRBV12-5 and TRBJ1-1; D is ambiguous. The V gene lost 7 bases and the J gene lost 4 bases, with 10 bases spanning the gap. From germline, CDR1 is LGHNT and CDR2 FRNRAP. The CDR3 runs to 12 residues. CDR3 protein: CASASVGTEAFF. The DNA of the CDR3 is TGTGCTAGTGCCTCGGTGGGCACTGAAGCTTTCTTT.

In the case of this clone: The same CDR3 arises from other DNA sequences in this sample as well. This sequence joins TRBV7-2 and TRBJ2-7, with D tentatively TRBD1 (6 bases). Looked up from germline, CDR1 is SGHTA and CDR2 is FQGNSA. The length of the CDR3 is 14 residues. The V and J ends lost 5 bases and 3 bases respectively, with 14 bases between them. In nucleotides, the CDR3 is TGTGCCAGCAGCCTATCCGGGACAAACTACGAGCAGTACTTC. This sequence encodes CASSLSGTNYEQYF.

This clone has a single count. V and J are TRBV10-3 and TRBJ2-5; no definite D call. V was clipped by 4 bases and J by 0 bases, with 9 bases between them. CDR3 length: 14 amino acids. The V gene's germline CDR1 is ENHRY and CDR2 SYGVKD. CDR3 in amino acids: CAISGDGNQETQYF. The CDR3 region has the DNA TGTGCCATCAGTGGAGACGGCAACCAAGAGACCCAGTACTTC.

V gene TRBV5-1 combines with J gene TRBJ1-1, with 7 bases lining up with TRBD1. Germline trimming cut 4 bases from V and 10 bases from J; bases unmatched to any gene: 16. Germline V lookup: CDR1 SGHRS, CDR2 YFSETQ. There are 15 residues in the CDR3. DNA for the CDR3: TGCGCCAGCAGCCCCCGGGGAGGGGGCGAAGTGATAGCTTTCTTT. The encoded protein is CASSPRGGGEVIAFF.

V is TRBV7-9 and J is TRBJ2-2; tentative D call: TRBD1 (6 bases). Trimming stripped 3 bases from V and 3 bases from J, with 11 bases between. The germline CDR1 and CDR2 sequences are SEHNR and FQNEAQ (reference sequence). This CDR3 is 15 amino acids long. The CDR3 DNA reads TGTGCCAGCAGCTTCTACAGGGATTACACCGGGGAGCTGTTTTTT. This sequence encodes CASSFYRDYTGELFF.

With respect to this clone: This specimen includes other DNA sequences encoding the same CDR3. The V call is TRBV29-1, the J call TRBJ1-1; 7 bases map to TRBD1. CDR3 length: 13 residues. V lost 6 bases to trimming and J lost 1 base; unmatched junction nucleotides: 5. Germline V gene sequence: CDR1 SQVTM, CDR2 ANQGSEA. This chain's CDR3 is CSVGRDRNTEAFF. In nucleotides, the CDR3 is TGCAGCGTGGGCAGGGACAGGAACACTGAAGCTTTCTTT.

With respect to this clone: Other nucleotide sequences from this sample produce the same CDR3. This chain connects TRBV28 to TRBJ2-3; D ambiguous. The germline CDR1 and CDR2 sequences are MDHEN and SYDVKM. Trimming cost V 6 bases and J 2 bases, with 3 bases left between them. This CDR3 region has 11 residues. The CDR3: CASRITDTQYF. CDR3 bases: TGTGCCAGCAGAATCACAGATACGCAGTATTTT.

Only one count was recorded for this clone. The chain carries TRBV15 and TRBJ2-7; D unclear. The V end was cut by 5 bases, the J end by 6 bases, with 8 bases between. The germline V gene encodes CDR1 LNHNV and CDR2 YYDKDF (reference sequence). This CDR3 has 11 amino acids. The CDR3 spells CATSFGPEQYF. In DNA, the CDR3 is TGTGCCACCAGCTTCGGTCCCGAGCAGTACTTC.

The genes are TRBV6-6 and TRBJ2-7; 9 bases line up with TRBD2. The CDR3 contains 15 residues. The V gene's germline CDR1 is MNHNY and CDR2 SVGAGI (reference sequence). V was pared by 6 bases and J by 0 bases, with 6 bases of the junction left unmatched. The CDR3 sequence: CASRASGAGSYEQYF. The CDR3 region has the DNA TGTGCCAGCAGAGCTAGCGGGGCCGGCTCCTACGAGCAGTACTTC.

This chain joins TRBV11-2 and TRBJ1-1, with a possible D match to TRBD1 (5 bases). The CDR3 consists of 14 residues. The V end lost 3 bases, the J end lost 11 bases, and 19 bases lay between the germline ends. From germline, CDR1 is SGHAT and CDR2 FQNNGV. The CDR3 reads CASSFAGTKVGAFF. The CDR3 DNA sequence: TGTGCCAGCAGCTTCGCCGGGACCAAAGTAGGGGCTTTCTTT. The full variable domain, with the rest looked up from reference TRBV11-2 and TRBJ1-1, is EAGVAQSPRYKIIEKRQSVAFWCNPISGHATLYWYQQILGQGPKLLIQFQNNGVVDDSQLPKDRFSAERLKGVDSTLKIQPAKLEDSAVYLCASSFAGTKVGAFFGQGTRLTVV.

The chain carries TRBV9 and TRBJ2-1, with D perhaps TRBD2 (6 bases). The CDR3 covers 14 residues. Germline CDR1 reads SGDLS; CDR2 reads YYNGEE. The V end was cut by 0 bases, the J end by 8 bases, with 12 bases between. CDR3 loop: CASSVVVGGDEQFF. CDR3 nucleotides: TGTGCCAGCAGCGTAGTGGTCGGAGGGGATGAGCAGTTCTTC.

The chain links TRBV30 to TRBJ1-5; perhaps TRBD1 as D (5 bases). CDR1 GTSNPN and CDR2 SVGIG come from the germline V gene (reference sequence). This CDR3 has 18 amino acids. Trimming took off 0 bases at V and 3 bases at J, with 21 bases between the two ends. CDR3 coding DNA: TGTGCCTGGAGTGTATATCAGGGTGCAGGTAGGATCAATCAGCCCCAGCATTTT. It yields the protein CAWSVYQGAGRINQPQHF.

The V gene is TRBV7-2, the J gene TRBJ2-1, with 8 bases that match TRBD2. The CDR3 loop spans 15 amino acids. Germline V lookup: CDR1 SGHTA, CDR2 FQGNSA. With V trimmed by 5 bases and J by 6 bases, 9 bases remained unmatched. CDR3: CASSLLSGSTNEQFF. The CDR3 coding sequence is TGTGCCAGCAGCCTCTTAAGCGGGAGTACCAATGAGCAGTTCTTC.

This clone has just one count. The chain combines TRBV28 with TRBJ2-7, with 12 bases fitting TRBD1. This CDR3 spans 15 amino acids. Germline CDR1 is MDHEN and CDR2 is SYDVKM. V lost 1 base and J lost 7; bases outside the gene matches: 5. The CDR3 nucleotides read TGTGCCAGCAGTTTATCGGGACAGGGGGCCCGGGAGCAGTACTTC. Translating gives CASSLSGQGAREQYF.

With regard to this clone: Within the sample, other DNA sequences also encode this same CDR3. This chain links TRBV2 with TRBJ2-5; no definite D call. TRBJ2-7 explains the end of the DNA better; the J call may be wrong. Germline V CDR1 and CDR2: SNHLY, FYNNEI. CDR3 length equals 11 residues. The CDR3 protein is CASSAAYEQYF. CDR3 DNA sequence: TGTGCCAGCAGTGCGGCCTACGAGCAGTACTTC.

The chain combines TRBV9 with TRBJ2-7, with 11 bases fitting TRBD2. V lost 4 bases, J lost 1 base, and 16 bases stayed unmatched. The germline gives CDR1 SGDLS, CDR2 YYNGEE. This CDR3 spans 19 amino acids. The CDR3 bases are TGTGCCAGCAGCCCCCGGCTGGGACTAGCGGAGCGCCAATCCTACGAGCAGTACTTC. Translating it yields CASSPRLGLAERQSYEQYF.

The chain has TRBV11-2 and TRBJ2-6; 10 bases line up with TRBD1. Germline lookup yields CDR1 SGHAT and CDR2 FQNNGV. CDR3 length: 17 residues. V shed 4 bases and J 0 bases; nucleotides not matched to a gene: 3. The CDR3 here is CASSSWDRGSGANVLTF. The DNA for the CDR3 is TGTGCCAGCAGCTCATGGGACAGGGGCTCTGGGGCCAACGTCCTGACTTTC.

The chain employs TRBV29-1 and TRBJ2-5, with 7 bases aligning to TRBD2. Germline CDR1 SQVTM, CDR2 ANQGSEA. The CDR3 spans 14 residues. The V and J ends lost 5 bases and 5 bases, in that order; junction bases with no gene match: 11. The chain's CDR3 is CSVFDLGEGETQYF. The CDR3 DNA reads TGCAGCGTTTTTGACCTAGGGGAGGGCGAGACCCAGTACTTC.

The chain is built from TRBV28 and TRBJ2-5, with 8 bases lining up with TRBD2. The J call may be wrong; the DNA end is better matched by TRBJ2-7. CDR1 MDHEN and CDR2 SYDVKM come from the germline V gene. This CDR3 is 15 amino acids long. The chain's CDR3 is CASSSHGGGAHEQYF. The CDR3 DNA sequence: TGTGCCAGCAGTTCCCACGGGGGGGGTGCCCACGAGCAGTACTTC.